The clone carrying this T cell receptor beta chain has a count of ten or more. Its antigen is still unknown. The data derive from a study of response to subunit inactivated influenza vaccine. Notes on the study in general: It was the authors' suggestion that each seasonal influenza vaccination recruits few new T cells.

TCRdb re-derived calls from the RT-PCR reads in MiXCR, one entry per CDR3 protein. The data hold about 240,000 distinct CDR3 sequences, with approximately 12% observed a single time. This receptor was identified in a man aged 50-60 years who received an inactivated influenza vaccine. The specimen was non-naive T cells sorted from PBMCs, collected roughly 2 weeks before vaccination.

CDR3 residues: CASSSQGRQTQYF. The CDR3, as DNA: TGTGCCAGCAGCTCACAGGGAAGGCAGACCCAGTACTTC. This sequence joins TRBV7-9 and TRBJ2-5, with D perhaps TRBD1 (6 bases). Trimming stripped 4 bases from V and 6 bases from J, with 12 bases between. The length of the CDR3 is 13 residues. Germline V gene lookup returns CDR1 SEHNR and CDR2 FQNEAQ (reference sequence).